The 26 T cell receptor beta chains reported below all come from one sample, sequenced in a study of blood T cell repertoires in COVID-19. Profiling relied on immunoSEQ multiplex PCR, and the TCRdb table lists in-frame clones only, not all of them. This table holds 210,000 or so clones, approximately 84% found once. Sample: peripheral blood. Receptor source: an older woman with active or convalescent COVID-19.

The chain is built from TRBV4-1 and TRBJ2-1; 8 positions match TRBD2. Looked up from germline, CDR1 is MGHRA and CDR2 is YSYEKL. With V trimmed by 7 bases and J by 4 bases, 9 bases remained unmatched. The CDR3 loop spans 15 amino acids. In DNA form, the CDR3 reads TGCGCCAGCACCACTACCGGGACTAGATACAATGAGCAGTTCTTC. Protein sequence: CASTTTGTRYNEQFF.

This chain's CDR3 is CASSPGLAVYNEQFF. CDR3 DNA: TGTGCCAGCAGTCCAGGACTAGCGGTATACAATGAGCAGTTCTTC. The V gene is TRBV5-6, the J gene TRBJ2-1; 10 nucleotides agree with TRBD2. This CDR3 comprises 15 residues. Germline V gene data show CDR1 as SGHDT and CDR2 as YYEEEE. V shed 5 bases and J 4 bases; nucleotides not matched to a gene: 6.

The chain employs TRBV18 and TRBJ1-5, with 7 bases that match TRBD1. CDR1 and CDR2 (germline): KGHSH, LQKENI. The CDR3 has 15 amino acids. Losses at the gene ends were 3 bases for V and 1 base for J; bases not matched to a gene: 3. CDR3 nucleotides: TGTGCCAGCTCACCGTCACAGGGGAGCAATCAGCCCCAGCATTTT. It encodes CASSPSQGSNQPQHF.

This rearrangement joins TRBV6-7 to TRBJ1-2; 9 nucleotides align to TRBD1. TRBV6-7 is an open reading frame, and its role is uncertain. CDR3 size: 15 residues. Germline trimming cut 7 bases from V and 6 bases from J; bases unmatched to any gene: 12. The CDR3 sequence: CASTGDRVGQNGYTF. The DNA of the CDR3 is TGTGCCAGCACCGGGGACAGGGTGGGACAGAATGGCTACACCTTC.

In its sample, this clone was seen a few times. As DNA, the CDR3 is TGTGCCAGCAGTTACACTCCTAACGAGCAGTACTTC. Its translation: CASSYTPNEQYF. The chain employs TRBV6-6 and TRBJ2-7; no clear D gene. The CDR3 sequence is 12 residues long. CDR1 is MNHNY, CDR2 SVGAGI, per germline (reference sequence). The V gene lost 2 bases and the J gene lost 5 bases, with 7 bases spanning the gap.

This rearrangement joins TRBV6-5 to TRBJ2-7; D is undetermined. Per germline, CDR1 MNHEY and CDR2 SVGAGI. Deletions cut 5 bases from V and 3 bases from J, with 2 bases between. The CDR3 has 10 amino acids. The CDR3 sequence is CASSHYEQYF. The CDR3 DNA reads TGTGCCAGCAGTCACTACGAGCAGTACTTC.

This chain links TRBV12-3 or TRBV12-4 with TRBJ1-1; 7 nucleotides agree with TRBD1. This CDR3 spans 13 amino acids. V lost 5 bases and J lost 12; bases outside the gene matches: 12. The CDR3, as DNA: TGTGCCAGCAGTCAACCGGGGACAGCTAAATCTTTCTTT. Its protein is CASSQPGTAKSFF.

The rearrangement uses TRBV18 and TRBJ2-5; D gene ambiguous. The germline CDR1 and CDR2 sequences are KGHSH and LQKENI. V lost 6 bases, J lost 2 bases, and 7 bases lay in between. The CDR3 is 12 residues long. For the CDR3, the DNA is TGTGCCAGCTCGCCCGAGCAAGAGACCCAGTACTTC. Translated: CASSPEQETQYF.

V gene TRBV25-1 combines with J gene TRBJ2-1; perhaps TRBD1 as D (6 bases). From germline, CDR1 is MGHDK and CDR2 SYGVNS. This CDR3 comprises 13 residues. The V end lost 6 bases, the J end lost 4 bases, and 10 bases lay between the germline ends. CDR3 loop: CASRTGQYNEQFF. The CDR3 bases are TGTGCCAGCAGAACAGGGCAATACAATGAGCAGTTCTTC.

CDR3 amino acids: CATSRASGGNEQFF. In DNA, the CDR3 is TGTGCCACCAGCAGAGCTAGCGGGGGCAATGAGCAGTTCTTC. The chain combines TRBV15 with TRBJ2-1; 10 bases align to TRBD2. V gave up 1 base and J gave up 6 bases; unmatched junction bases: 0. CDR1 and CDR2 (germline): LNHNV, YYDKDF (reference sequence). The CDR3 length is 14 residues.

This chain connects TRBV6-1 to TRBJ2-1, with D unclear. The CDR3 has 12 residues. Looked up from germline, CDR1 is MNHNS and CDR2 is SASEGT. The V gene lost 1 base and the J gene lost 14 bases, with 12 bases spanning the gap. CDR3 residues: CASSEGIGQEFF. The CDR3 DNA sequence: TGTGCCAGCAGTGAAGGTATCGGCCAGGAGTTCTTC.

The chain has TRBV5-1 and TRBJ1-2, with D possibly being TRBD1 (6 bases). The CDR3 is 16 residues long. Between the trimmed V and J ends, which lost 5 bases and 4 bases, there was a span of 21 bases. Germline CDR1 reads SGHRS; CDR2 reads YFSETQ. The DNA for the CDR3 is TGCGCCAGCAGATCGGGGACAACGGAAATTCCCTATGGCTACACCTTC. Its translation is CASRSGTTEIPYGYTF. The complete variable domain, with remaining parts taken from reference TRBV5-1 and TRBJ1-2, reads KAGVTQTPRYLIKTRGQQVTLSCSPISGHRSVSWYQQTPGQGLQFLFEYFSETQRNKGNFPGRFSGRQFSNSRSEMNVSTLELGDSALYLCASRSGTTEIPYGYTFGSGTRLTVV.

About this clone: Relative to the germline gene, one junction end is altered; a read error may explain this. The chain joins TRBV5-5 to TRBJ1-6, with D possibly TRBD1 on 5 matching bases. The CDR3 covers 17 residues. CDR1 and CDR2 (germline): SGHKS, YYEKEE (reference sequence). In nucleotides, the CDR3 is TGTGCCAGCAGCTACGACCTTGGGACTTCCTCTAATTCACCCCTCCACTTT. Translation gives CASSYDLGTSSNSPLHF.

J is TRBJ2-1 and V is TRBV5-1; 10 nucleotides agree with TRBD2. This CDR3 has 17 amino acids. Per germline, CDR1 SGHRS and CDR2 YFSETQ. Trimming cost V 0 bases and J 9 bases; bases outside gene matches: 12. The CDR3 region is CASSLVSSGSARGEQFF. DNA for the CDR3: TGCGCCAGCAGCTTGGTGTCTAGCGGGAGTGCGAGGGGTGAGCAGTTCTTC.

This clone has a handful of counts. This chain joins TRBV7-3 and TRBJ1-1; perhaps TRBD1 as D (6 bases). The germline CDR1 and CDR2 sequences are SGHTA and FQGTGA. The CDR3 covers 15 residues. Deletions cut 3 bases from V and 2 bases from J, with 13 bases between. The CDR3 loop reads CASSLGTPGNTEAFF. The CDR3 coding sequence is TGTGCCAGCAGCTTGGGGACACCCGGAAACACTGAAGCTTTCTTT. Looking up the rest from reference TRBV7-3 and TRBJ1-1 gives the full variable domain: GAGVSQTPSNKVTEKGKYVELRCDPISGHTALYWYRQSLGQGPEFLIYFQGTGAADDSGLPNDRFFAVRPEGSVSTLKIQRTERGDSAVYLCASSLGTPGNTEAFFGQGTRLTVV.

The rearrangement joins TRBV5-1 to TRBJ2-7; D might be TRBD1 (6 bases). V gave up 3 bases and J gave up 2 bases, with 9 bases separating them. From germline, CDR1 is SGHRS and CDR2 YFSETQ. The length of the CDR3 is 13 residues. CDR3 protein: CASSSQGPYEQYF. In DNA form, the CDR3 reads TGCGCCAGCAGCTCACAGGGACCCTACGAGCAGTACTTC.

This clone was found a few times. The CDR3 here is CATSRETVSNSPLHF. Here the CDR3 DNA reads TGTGCCACCAGCAGAGAGACAGTCTCTAATTCACCCCTCCACTTT. The genes are TRBV15 and TRBJ1-6; weak D call: TRBD1 (5 bases). CDR3 size: 15 residues. The germline V gene has CDR1 LNHNV and CDR2 YYDKDF (reference sequence). Trimming removed 0 bases at V and 6 bases at J, with 9 bases between.

The V gene is TRBV15, the J gene TRBJ2-5, with 8 positions matching TRBD1. The length of the CDR3 is 14 residues. Per germline, CDR1 LNHNV and CDR2 YYDKDF (reference sequence). J was trimmed by 4 bases and V by 3 bases; bases with no gene match: 4. Written as DNA, the CDR3 is TGTGCCACCAGCAGCAGGACAGGGATAGAGACCCAGTACTTC. This translates into CATSSRTGIETQYF.

The V gene is TRBV24-1, the J gene TRBJ2-3; D is undetermined. V lost 4 bases to trimming and J lost 2 bases, with 3 bases between them. The CDR3 is made up of 12 amino acids. Germline CDR1 is KGHDR and CDR2 is SFDVKD. The CDR3 DNA sequence: TGTGCCACCAGTGACATCACAGATACGCAGTATTTT. Translation: CATSDITDTQYF.

This clone was seen once. V and J are TRBV5-1 and TRBJ2-5; a weak D match, TRBD2 (6 bases). V shed 1 base and J shed 5 bases, with 15 bases lying between them. The CDR3 totals 15 residues. Looked up from germline, CDR1 is SGHRS and CDR2 is YFSETQ. The CDR3, as DNA: TGCGCCAGCAGCTTGTTCGGGGGAGTCGGGGAGACCCAGTACTTC. Protein product: CASSLFGGVGETQYF.

This clone was counted once. The V call is TRBV19, the J call TRBJ1-5; D uncertain. This CDR3 has 13 amino acids. Germline V CDR1 and CDR2: LNHDA, SQIVND (reference sequence). Trimming left V 1 base short and J 10 bases short, with 11 bases between. The CDR3 DNA is TGTGCCAGTAGTATAGCCGGTCGGTCACCCCAGCATTTT. Translation gives CASSIAGRSPQHF.

The chain combines TRBV28 with TRBJ1-4; D is unresolved. Trimming removed 7 bases from V and 0 bases from J, with 9 bases in between. Germline CDR1 MDHEN, CDR2 SYDVKM. This CDR3 spans 14 amino acids. CDR3 nucleotide sequence: TGTGCCAGCATCAATACAGCAACTAATGAAAAACTGTTTTTT. It specifies CASINTATNEKLFF. The full variable domain, completed using reference TRBV28 and TRBJ1-4, is DVKVTQSSRYLVKRTGEKVFLECVQDMDHENMFWYRQDPGLGLRLIYFSYDVKMKEKGDIPEGYSVSREKKERFSLILESASTNQTSMYLCASINTATNEKLFFGSGTQLSVL.

The chain uses TRBV30 and TRBJ2-1; 10 bases map to TRBD2. Germline V gene sequence: CDR1 GTSNPN, CDR2 SVGIG (reference sequence). V lost 5 bases to trimming and J lost 4 bases; unmatched junction nucleotides: 5. The CDR3 has 14 amino acids. This chain's CDR3 is CAWWTSGAYNEQFF. DNA of the CDR3: TGTGCCTGGTGGACTAGCGGAGCTTACAATGAGCAGTTCTTC.

The chain is built from TRBV2 and TRBJ1-1; 8 bases map to TRBD1. Germline-derived CDR1 and CDR2 are SNHLY and FYNNEI. This CDR3 region has 14 residues. The ends lost 6 bases at V and 1 base at J; junction bases unmatched: 4. The CDR3 reads CASRDTGGNTEAFF. As DNA, the CDR3 is TGTGCCAGCAGGGACACAGGGGGGAACACTGAAGCTTTCTTT.

This rearrangement joins TRBV5-4 to TRBJ2-7; 9 bases match TRBD1. CDR3 length: 16 residues. The germline V gene encodes CDR1 SGHNT and CDR2 YYREEE (reference sequence). Trimming cost V 4 bases and J 3 bases; bases outside gene matches: 11. The CDR3 DNA reads TGTGCCAGCAGCGCTGGGACAGGGAGTTGGAACTACGAGCAGTACTTC. It encodes CASSAGTGSWNYEQYF.

The J gene is TRBJ1-3, the V gene TRBV7-9; 8 bases fit TRBD1. Germline CDR1 and CDR2: SEHNR and FQNEAQ (reference sequence). V gave up 4 bases and J gave up 2 bases; unmatched junction bases: 4. This CDR3 spans 15 amino acids. In DNA, the CDR3 is TGTGCCAGCAGCTCCCGGACAGGGCCTGGAAACACCATATATTTT. This sequence encodes CASSSRTGPGNTIYF.